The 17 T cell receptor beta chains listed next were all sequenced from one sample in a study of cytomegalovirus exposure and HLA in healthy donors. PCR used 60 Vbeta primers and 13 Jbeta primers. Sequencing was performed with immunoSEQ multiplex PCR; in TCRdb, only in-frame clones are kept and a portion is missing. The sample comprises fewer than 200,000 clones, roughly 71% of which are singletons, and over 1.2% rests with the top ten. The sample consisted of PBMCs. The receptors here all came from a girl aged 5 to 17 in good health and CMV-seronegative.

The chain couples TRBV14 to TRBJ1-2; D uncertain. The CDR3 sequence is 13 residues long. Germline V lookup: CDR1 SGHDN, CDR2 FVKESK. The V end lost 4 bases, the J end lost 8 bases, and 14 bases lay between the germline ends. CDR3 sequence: CASSPGDLIGYTF. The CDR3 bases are TGTGCCAGCAGCCCCGGGGATCTAATCGGCTACACCTTC.

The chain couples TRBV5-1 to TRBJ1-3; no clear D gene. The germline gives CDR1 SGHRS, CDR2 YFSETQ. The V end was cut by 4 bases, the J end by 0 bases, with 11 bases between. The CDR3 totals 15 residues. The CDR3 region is CASSRDLSSGNTIYF. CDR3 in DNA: TGCGCCAGCAGCAGAGACTTAAGCTCTGGAAACACCATATATTTT.

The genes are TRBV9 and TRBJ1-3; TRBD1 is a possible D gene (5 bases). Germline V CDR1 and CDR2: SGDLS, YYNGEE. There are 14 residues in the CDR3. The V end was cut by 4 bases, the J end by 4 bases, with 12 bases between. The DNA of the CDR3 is TGTGCCAGCAGCTTCAGGGACTCAGGAAACACCATATATTTT. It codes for CASSFRDSGNTIYF.

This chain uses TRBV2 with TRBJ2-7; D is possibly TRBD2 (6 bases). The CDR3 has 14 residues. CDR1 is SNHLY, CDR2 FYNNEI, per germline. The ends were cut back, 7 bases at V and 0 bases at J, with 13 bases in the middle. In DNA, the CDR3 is TGTGCCAGCATTGGACTACCAGACTCCTACGAGCAGTACTTC. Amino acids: CASIGLPDSYEQYF.

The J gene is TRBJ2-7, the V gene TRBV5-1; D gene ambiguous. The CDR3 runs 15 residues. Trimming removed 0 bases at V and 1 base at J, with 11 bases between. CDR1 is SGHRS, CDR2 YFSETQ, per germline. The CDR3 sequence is CASSLVRAQSYEQYF. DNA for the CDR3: TGCGCCAGCAGCTTGGTTAGAGCGCAATCCTACGAGCAGTACTTC.

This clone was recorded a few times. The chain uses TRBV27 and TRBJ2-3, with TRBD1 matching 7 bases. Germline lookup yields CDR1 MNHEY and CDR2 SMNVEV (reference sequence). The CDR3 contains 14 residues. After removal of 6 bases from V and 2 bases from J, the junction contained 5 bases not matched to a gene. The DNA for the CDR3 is TGTGCCAGCAGCTGGGGGACAGCCACAGATACGCAGTATTTT. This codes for CASSWGTATDTQYF.

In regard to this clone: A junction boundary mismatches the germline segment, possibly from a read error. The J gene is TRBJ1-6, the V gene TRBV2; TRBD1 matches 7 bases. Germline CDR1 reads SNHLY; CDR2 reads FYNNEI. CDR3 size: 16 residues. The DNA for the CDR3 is TGTGCCAGCAGGGAAGAGGGGGCCTCCTATAATTCACCCCTCCACTTT. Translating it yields CASREEGASYNSPLHF.

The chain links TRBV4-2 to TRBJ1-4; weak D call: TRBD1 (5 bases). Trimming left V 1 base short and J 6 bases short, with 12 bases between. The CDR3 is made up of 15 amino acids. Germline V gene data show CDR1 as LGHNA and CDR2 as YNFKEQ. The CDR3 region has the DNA TGTGCCAGCAGCCAAGCGCGAGGGGAGGATGAAAAACTGTTTTTT. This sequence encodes CASSQARGEDEKLFF.

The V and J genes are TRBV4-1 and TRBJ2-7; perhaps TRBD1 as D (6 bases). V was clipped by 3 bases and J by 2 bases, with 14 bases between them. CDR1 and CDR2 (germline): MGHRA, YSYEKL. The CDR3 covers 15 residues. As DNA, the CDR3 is TGCGCCAGCAGCCAGCCCTCTACAGGGACCTACGAGCAGTACTTC. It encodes CASSQPSTGTYEQYF.

The CDR3 spells CASSFRGENTEAFF. The CDR3 DNA sequence: TGTGCCAGCAGTTTCAGGGGAGAGAACACTGAAGCTTTCTTT. J is TRBJ1-1 and V is TRBV28; possibly TRBD1 for D (6 bases). Germline V gives CDR1 MDHEN, CDR2 SYDVKM. Trimming stripped 3 bases from V and 1 base from J, with 9 bases between. The CDR3 is made up of 14 amino acids.

The CDR3 is CSAGPGHSNTEAFF. In DNA form, the CDR3 reads TGCAGCGCCGGACCGGGACACTCGAACACTGAAGCTTTCTTT. The chain uses TRBV29-1 and TRBJ1-1; maybe TRBD1 (6 bases). This CDR3 comprises 14 residues. CDR1 SQVTM and CDR2 ANQGSEA come from the germline V gene. The V and J ends lost 7 bases and 1 base respectively, with 16 bases between them.

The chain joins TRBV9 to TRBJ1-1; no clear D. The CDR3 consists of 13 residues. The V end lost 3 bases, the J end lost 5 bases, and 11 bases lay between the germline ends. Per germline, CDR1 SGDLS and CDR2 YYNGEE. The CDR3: CASSAGGLTEAFF. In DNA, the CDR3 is TGTGCCAGCAGCGCCGGAGGTTTGACTGAAGCTTTCTTT.

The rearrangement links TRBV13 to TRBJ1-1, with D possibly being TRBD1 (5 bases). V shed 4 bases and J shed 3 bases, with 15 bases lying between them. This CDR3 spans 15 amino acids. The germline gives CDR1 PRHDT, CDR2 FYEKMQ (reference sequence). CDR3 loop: CASSSTLGGDTEAFF. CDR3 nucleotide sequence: TGTGCCAGCAGCTCCACTCTCGGGGGGGACACTGAAGCTTTCTTT. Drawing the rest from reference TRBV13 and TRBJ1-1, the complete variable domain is AAGVIQSPRHLIKEKRETATLKCYPIPRHDTVYWYQQGPGQDPQFLISFYEKMQSDKGSIPDRFSAQQFSDYHSELNMSSLELGDSALYFCASSSTLGGDTEAFFGQGTRLTVV.

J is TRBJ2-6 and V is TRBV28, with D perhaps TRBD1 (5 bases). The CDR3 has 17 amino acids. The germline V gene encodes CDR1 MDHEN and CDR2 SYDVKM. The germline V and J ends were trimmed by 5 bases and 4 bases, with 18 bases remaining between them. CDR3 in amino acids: CASSPASPGFGANVLTF. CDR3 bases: TGTGCCAGCAGTCCGGCCAGCCCAGGGTTCGGGGCCAACGTCCTGACTTTC.

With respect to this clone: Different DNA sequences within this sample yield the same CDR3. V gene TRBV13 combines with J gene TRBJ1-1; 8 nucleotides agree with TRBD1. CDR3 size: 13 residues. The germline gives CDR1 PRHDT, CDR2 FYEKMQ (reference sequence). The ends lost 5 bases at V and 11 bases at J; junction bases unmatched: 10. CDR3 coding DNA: TGTGCCAGCAGCCTTGGACAGGGTTTCGACGCTTTCTTT. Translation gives CASSLGQGFDAFF.

The CDR3 DNA is TGCGCCAGCAGTCAAGTAAAAGAGAGCGAGCAGTACTTC. Residues: CASSQVKESEQYF. The chain joins TRBV23-1 to TRBJ2-7; D is uncertain. TRBV23-1 carries the ORF label, with uncertain function. V dropped 2 bases and J dropped 6 bases, with 11 bases sitting between them. CDR3 size: 13 residues.

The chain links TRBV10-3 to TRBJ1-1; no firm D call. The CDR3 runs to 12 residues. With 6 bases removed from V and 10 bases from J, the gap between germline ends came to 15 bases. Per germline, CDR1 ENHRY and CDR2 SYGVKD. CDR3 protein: CAISVRGFGAFF. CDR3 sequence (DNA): TGTGCCATCAGCGTTAGAGGATTCGGAGCTTTCTTT.